This T cell receptor (beta chain) was captured by sequencing in a study of blood T cell repertoires in COVID-19. As regards this clone: Other DNA sequences in the sample encode the same CDR3.

CDR1 and CDR2 (germline): SGHNT, YYREEE (reference sequence). The junction had 3 bases not matched to a gene; V was cut back by 0 bases and J by 5 bases. The CDR3 is 14 residues long. Profiled with immunoSEQ multiplex PCR; TCRdb holds only in-frame clones, not every one. The sample has 300,000 or so clones; 70% to 90% are singletons. Individuals aged 18 to 89 years were recruited from 24 US areas. This TCR came from a young woman who had recovered from COVID-19. Sample: PBMCs or T cells enriched from blood (not recorded which). The chain employs TRBV5-4 and TRBJ2-5, with 8 bases lining up with TRBD1. DNA of the CDR3: TGTGCCAGCAGCTTGGACAGGGGGTGGGAGACCCAGTACTTC. It is translated as CASSLDRGWETQYF.